These 23 T cell receptor beta chains originate from one sample sequenced in a study of blood T cells in healthy people across ages. Primed by a sample-barcoded 5' primer and a J-beta primer mix, a second PCR proceeded for roughly 7 to 12 cycles. TCRdb used MiXCR to reprocess the 5' RACE reads, holding one entry per CDR3 protein. The profile shows roughly 1,500,000 distinct CDR3 sequences, roughly 40% of them singletons. The specimen sequenced was blood. Receptors originate from a woman aged 18-29 years in good health.

The table lists this clonotype with a few counts. The chain is built from TRBV6-5 and TRBJ2-1; TRBD1 or TRBD2 may be the D gene (5 bases each). Germline V gene lookup returns CDR1 MNHEY and CDR2 SVGAGI. This CDR3 comprises 18 residues. Deletions cut 0 bases from V and 1 base from J, with 16 bases between. CDR3 in amino acids: CASSYSKSRWGSYNEQFF. The DNA of the CDR3 is TGTGCCAGCAGTTACTCGAAGAGCAGGTGGGGGTCCTACAATGAGCAGTTCTTC.

This chain's CDR3 is CSVEGRVSYTF. CDR3 DNA: TGCAGCGTTGAGGGGAGGGTGAGCTACACCTTC. The chain combines TRBV29-1 with TRBJ1-2; D remains ambiguous. Germline lookup yields CDR1 SQVTM and CDR2 ANQGSEA. V was pared by 3 bases and J by 9 bases, with 11 bases between. This CDR3 is 11 amino acids long.

The V gene is TRBV7-9, the J gene TRBJ2-1, with 8 nucleotides matching TRBD1. From germline, CDR1 is SEHNR and CDR2 FQNEAQ (reference sequence). Losses at the gene ends were 1 base for V and 0 bases for J; bases not matched to a gene: 5. The CDR3 extends over 17 amino acids. The CDR3 here is CASSLGQGSRSYNEQFF. The CDR3, as DNA: TGTGCCAGCAGCTTAGGACAGGGGAGCCGCTCCTACAATGAGCAGTTCTTC.

The rearrangement links TRBV7-9 to TRBJ1-4, with D uncertain. Germline assignment: CDR1 SEHNR and CDR2 FQNEAQ (reference sequence). The CDR3 has 15 residues. V was trimmed by 1 base and J by 7 bases, leaving 13 bases between them. The CDR3 DNA is TGTGCCAGCAGCTTAGGTCCCCCAAGCGGTGAAAAACTGTTTTTT. As protein: CASSLGPPSGEKLFF.

The chain carries TRBV29-1 and TRBJ1-1, with TRBD1 as a possible D gene (6 bases). The V gene's germline CDR1 is SQVTM and CDR2 ANQGSEA. The CDR3 consists of 15 residues. The ends were cut back, 0 bases at V and 4 bases at J, with 15 bases in the middle. The CDR3 nucleotides are TGCAGCGTTGAAGATCTGCGGGGGCGTATCACTGAAGCTTTCTTT. Residues: CSVEDLRGRITEAFF.

This clonotype was observed many times. The CDR3 region has the DNA TGTGCCAGCAGTTTTCCCGGGAGGAGTCACGAGCAGTACTTC. Protein: CASSFPGRSHEQYF. This chain links TRBV12-3 or TRBV12-4 with TRBJ2-7; TRBD2 matches at 7 bases. The V gene end was trimmed by 3 bases and the J gene end by 5 bases; junction bases not matched to a gene: 7. This CDR3 comprises 14 residues.

The chain employs TRBV7-2 and TRBJ2-7; a weak D match, TRBD2 (6 bases). This CDR3 is 15 amino acids long. The V gene's germline CDR1 is SGHTA and CDR2 FQGNSA. Trimming cost V 3 bases and J 1 base, with 13 bases left between them. The CDR3 loop reads CASSFGDSGSYEQYF. The CDR3 DNA reads as TGTGCCAGCAGCTTTGGGGACTCGGGGTCCTACGAGCAGTACTTC.

This clonotype was recorded a few times. The chain links TRBV12-3 or TRBV12-4 to TRBJ2-5, with D perhaps TRBD1 or TRBD2 (6 bases each). V shed 0 bases and J shed 1 base, with 12 bases lying between them. This CDR3 has 16 amino acids. In DNA form, the CDR3 reads TGTGCCAGCAGTTTAGCCGTAGGGGGAGGCCAAGAGACCCAGTACTTC. Translated, it gives CASSLAVGGGQETQYF.

The V call is TRBV20-1, the J call TRBJ2-1; 11 bases match TRBD2. J gave up 6 bases and V 6 bases, and 7 bases lay outside the gene matches. Germline loops: CDR1 DFQATT, CDR2 SNEGSKA (reference sequence). The CDR3 has 14 residues. CDR3 bases: TGCAGTGCCCTCGGGACTAGCGGAGGCAATGAGCAGTTCTTC. Translating it yields CSALGTSGGNEQFF.

The rearrangement uses TRBV27 and TRBJ2-3; D gene unclear. V gave up 3 bases and J gave up 4 bases, with 14 bases separating them. The CDR3 loop spans 15 amino acids. The germline V gene has CDR1 MNHEY and CDR2 SMNVEV (reference sequence). The CDR3 DNA follows: TGTGCCAGCAGTTTTGAACTTTTAAGTTCAGATACGCAGTATTTT. Its protein is CASSFELLSSDTQYF.

The chain recombines TRBV5-8 with TRBJ2-7; D not certain. V lost 7 bases, J lost 3 bases, and 14 bases lay in between. This CDR3 has 13 residues. CDR1 and CDR2 from the germline V gene are SGHTS and YDEGEE. The CDR3 protein is CASELSGSYEQYF. In nucleotides, the CDR3 is TGTGCCAGCGAGTTGTCTGGCAGCTACGAGCAGTACTTC.

The V call is TRBV5-1, the J call TRBJ1-6, with D possibly being TRBD1 (6 bases). The CDR3 runs 14 residues. The V and J ends lost 5 bases and 7 bases respectively, with 13 bases between them. Germline assignment: CDR1 SGHRS and CDR2 YFSETQ. The CDR3 loop is CASRRDTGNSPLHF. CDR3 DNA: TGCGCCAGCAGGCGGGACACGGGGAATTCACCCCTCCACTTT.

V gene TRBV5-1 combines with J gene TRBJ1-2, with a weak D call TRBD1 (6 bases). Between the trimmed V and J ends, which lost 3 bases and 8 bases, there was a span of 23 bases. CDR1 and CDR2 from the germline V gene are SGHRS and YFSETQ. The CDR3 length is 16 residues. CDR3 loop: CASSSEKDSFFWGYTF. CDR3 bases: TGCGCCAGCAGCTCTGAAAAGGACAGTTTCTTCTGGGGCTACACCTTC.

The chain carries TRBV12-3 or TRBV12-4 and TRBJ2-1, with 8 nucleotides matching TRBD1. V trimming: 1 base; J trimming: 2 bases; junction bases outside the gene matches: 10. The CDR3 covers 18 residues. For the CDR3, the DNA is TGTGCCAGCAGTTTAGGACAGGGGATCTCCAGCACCTACAATGAGCAGTTCTTC. Translating gives CASSLGQGISSTYNEQFF.

This clonotype was recorded a few times. The chain has TRBV14 and TRBJ2-1, with 8 bases lining up with TRBD2. CDR3 length: 13 amino acids. Losses at the gene ends were 1 base for V and 7 bases for J; bases not matched to a gene: 0. Germline CDR1 and CDR2: SGHDN and FVKESK. DNA for the CDR3: TGTGCCAGCAGCCAAGTAGCGGGGAATGAGCAGTTCTTC. As protein: CASSQVAGNEQFF.

Comments on this clonotype: Because it lacks the conserved phenylalanine or tryptophan at the end, this CDR3 is likely a read error. The chain recombines TRBV27 with TRBJ2-7, with D possibly being TRBD1 (6 bases). This CDR3 spans 15 amino acids. The germline V gene encodes CDR1 MNHEY and CDR2 SMNVEV (reference sequence). V dropped 4 bases and J dropped 4 bases, with 17 bases sitting between them. The CDR3: CASSSDRSSLYEQYL. DNA of the CDR3: TGTGCCAGCAGTTCTGACAGGTCCTCCTTATACGAGCAGTACTTA.

This sequence joins TRBV6-5 and TRBJ2-5; D unresolved. Germline CDR1 MNHEY, CDR2 SVGAGI. This CDR3 has 15 residues. V shed 2 bases and J shed 2 bases, with 12 bases lying between them. The CDR3 region has the DNA TGTGCCAGCAGTTACGGGGTCCGGAAACAAGAGACCCAGTACTTC. This translates into CASSYGVRKQETQYF.

The chain recombines TRBV6-1 with TRBJ2-7, with D possibly TRBD1 on 5 matching bases. Matching the DNA end better, TRBJ2-4 makes the J call doubtful. Germline V gene sequence: CDR1 MNHNS, CDR2 SASEGT. This CDR3 is built from 12 residues. The CDR3 DNA reads as TGTGCCACGACAGTGGGGTCGGACATTCAGTACTTC. Amino acids: CATTVGSDIQYF.

This clonotype was seen only a few times. The chain has TRBV20-1 and TRBJ2-4, with 8 bases lining up with TRBD2. V lost 4 bases and J lost 7; bases outside the gene matches: 15. The length of the CDR3 is 16 residues. The germline V gene encodes CDR1 DFQATT and CDR2 SNEGSKA (reference sequence). The CDR3 bases are TGCAGTGCTAAACCGTACACTAGCGGCCCGCAGAACATTCAGTACTTC. It specifies CSAKPYTSGPQNIQYF.

The chain employs TRBV6-1 and TRBJ1-5, with a possible D match to TRBD1 (5 bases). Trimming shortened V by 6 bases and J by 0 bases, and 18 bases separated the two germline ends. Germline V gene lookup returns CDR1 MNHNS and CDR2 SASEGT. This CDR3 is built from 17 residues. CDR3 DNA sequence: TGTGCCAGCAGGCCGACCGGGGCTGGGATTAGCAATCAGCCCCAGCATTTT. Protein sequence: CASRPTGAGISNQPQHF.

This clonotype was counted a few times. The genes are TRBV6-5 and TRBJ1-2; D is possibly TRBD1 (5 bases). The CDR3 covers 13 residues. The germline V gene encodes CDR1 MNHEY and CDR2 SVGAGI. Trimming stripped 6 bases from V and 4 bases from J, with 12 bases between. CDR3 loop: CASRPTDSYGYTF. For the CDR3, the DNA is TGTGCCAGCAGGCCCACCGACAGCTATGGCTACACCTTC.

The CDR3 loop reads CASSFRSGHYNEQFF. The CDR3 DNA reads as TGTGCCAGCAGCTTCCGATCAGGTCACTACAATGAGCAGTTCTTC. The chain joins TRBV7-8 to TRBJ2-1, with D hard to call. This CDR3 is 15 amino acids long. Trimming took off 3 bases at V and 3 bases at J, with 12 bases between the two ends. From germline, CDR1 is SGHVS and CDR2 FQNEAQ.

The chain uses TRBV19 and TRBJ1-6; TRBD1 matches 11 bases. This CDR3 contains 17 residues. The V and J ends lost 0 bases and 9 bases, in that order; junction bases with no gene match: 7. CDR1 and CDR2 (germline): LNHDA, SQIVND (reference sequence). For the CDR3, the DNA is TGTGCCAGTAGTATAGATGGACAGGGGGCAAGAGCTTCACCCCTCCACTTT. Its translation is CASSIDGQGARASPLHF.